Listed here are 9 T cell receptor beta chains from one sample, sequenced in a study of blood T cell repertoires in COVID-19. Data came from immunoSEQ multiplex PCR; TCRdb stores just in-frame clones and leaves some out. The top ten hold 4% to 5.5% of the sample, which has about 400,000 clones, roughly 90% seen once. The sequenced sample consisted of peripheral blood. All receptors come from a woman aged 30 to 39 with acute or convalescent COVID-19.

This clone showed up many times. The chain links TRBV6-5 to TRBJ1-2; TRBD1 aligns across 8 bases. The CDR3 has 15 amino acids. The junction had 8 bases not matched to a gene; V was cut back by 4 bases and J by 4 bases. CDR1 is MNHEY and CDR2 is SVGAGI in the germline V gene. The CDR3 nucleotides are TGTGCCAGCAGTTCCAGGACAGGGAAAGGCTATGGCTACACCTTC. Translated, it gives CASSSRTGKGYGYTF.

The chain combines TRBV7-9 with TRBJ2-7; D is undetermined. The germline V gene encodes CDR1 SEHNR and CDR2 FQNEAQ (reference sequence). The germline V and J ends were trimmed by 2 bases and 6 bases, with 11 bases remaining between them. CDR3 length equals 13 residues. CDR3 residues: CASSLLAGAEQYF. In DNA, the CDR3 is TGTGCCAGCAGCTTACTCGCAGGTGCCGAGCAGTACTTC.

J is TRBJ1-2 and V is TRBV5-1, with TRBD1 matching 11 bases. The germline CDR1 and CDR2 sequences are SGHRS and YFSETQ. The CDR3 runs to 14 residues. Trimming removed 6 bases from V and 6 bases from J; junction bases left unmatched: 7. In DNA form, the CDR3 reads TGCGCCAGCAAGAAGGGACAGGGGGTGGATGGCTACACCTTC. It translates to CASKKGQGVDGYTF.

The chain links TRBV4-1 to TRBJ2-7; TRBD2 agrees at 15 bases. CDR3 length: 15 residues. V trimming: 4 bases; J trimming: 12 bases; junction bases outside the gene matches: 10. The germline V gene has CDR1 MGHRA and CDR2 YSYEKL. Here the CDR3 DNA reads TGCGCCAGCAGCCCACAGGGACTAGCGGGGGGAGAAAGGTACTTC. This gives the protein CASSPQGLAGGERYF.

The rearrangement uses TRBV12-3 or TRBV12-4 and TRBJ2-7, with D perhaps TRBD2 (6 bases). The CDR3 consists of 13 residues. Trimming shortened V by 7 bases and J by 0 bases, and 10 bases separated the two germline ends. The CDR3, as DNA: TGTGCCAGCACGTGGAGGGGCTCCTACGAGCAGTACTTC. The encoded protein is CASTWRGSYEQYF.

The CDR3 nucleotides read TGTGCCAGCAGCTCAGGTGCGTTAAGCACAGATACGCAGTATTTT. This translates into CASSSGALSTDTQYF. The chain joins TRBV11-2 to TRBJ2-3; D remains ambiguous. This CDR3 spans 15 amino acids. Germline assignment: CDR1 SGHAT and CDR2 FQNNGV. The V and J ends lost 4 bases and 0 bases respectively, with 11 bases between them.

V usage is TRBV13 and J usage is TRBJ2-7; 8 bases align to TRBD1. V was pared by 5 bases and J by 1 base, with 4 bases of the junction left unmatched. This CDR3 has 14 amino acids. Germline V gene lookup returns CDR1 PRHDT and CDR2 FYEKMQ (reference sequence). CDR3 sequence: CASSPGQGSYEQYF. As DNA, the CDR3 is TGTGCCAGCAGCCCCGGACAGGGATCCTACGAGCAGTACTTC.

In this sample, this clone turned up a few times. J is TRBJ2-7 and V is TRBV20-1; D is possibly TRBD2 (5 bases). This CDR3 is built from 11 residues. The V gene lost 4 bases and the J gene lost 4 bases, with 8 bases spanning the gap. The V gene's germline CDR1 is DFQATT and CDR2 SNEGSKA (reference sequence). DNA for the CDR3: TGCAGTGCTAATAGCGTTTACGAGCAGTACTTC. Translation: CSANSVYEQYF.

The CDR3 loop is CSVASGGAREQYF. DNA of the CDR3: TGCAGCGTTGCCAGCGGGGGGGCGAGGGAGCAGTACTTC. The gene calls are TRBV29-1 and TRBJ2-7; TRBD2 matches at 10 bases. Per the germline V gene, CDR1 is SQVTM and CDR2 is ANQGSEA. With V trimmed by 4 bases and J by 7 bases, 7 bases remained unmatched. This CDR3 region has 13 residues.